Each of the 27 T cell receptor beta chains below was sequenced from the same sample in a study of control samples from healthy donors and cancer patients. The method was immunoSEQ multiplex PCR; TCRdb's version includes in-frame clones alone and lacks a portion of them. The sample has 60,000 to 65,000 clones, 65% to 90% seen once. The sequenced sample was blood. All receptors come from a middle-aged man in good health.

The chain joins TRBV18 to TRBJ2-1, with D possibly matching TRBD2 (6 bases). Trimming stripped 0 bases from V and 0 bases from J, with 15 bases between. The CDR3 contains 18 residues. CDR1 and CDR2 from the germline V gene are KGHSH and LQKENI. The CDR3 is CASSPPRAGPSSYNEQFF. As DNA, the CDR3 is TGTGCCAGCTCACCACCGAGAGCGGGCCCTAGCTCCTACAATGAGCAGTTCTTC.

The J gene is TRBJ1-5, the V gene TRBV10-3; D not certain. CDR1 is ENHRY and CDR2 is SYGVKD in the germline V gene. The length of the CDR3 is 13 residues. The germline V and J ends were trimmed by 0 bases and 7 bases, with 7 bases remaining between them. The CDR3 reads CAISESRDQPQHF. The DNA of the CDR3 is TGTGCCATCAGTGAGTCGAGAGACCAGCCCCAGCATTTT.

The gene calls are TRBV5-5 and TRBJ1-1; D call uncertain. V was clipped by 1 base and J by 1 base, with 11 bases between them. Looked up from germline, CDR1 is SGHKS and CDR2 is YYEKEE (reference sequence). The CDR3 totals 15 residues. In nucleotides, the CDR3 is TGTGCCAGCAGCTTGATCCCCAATCGGAACACTGAAGCTTTCTTT. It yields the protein CASSLIPNRNTEAFF.

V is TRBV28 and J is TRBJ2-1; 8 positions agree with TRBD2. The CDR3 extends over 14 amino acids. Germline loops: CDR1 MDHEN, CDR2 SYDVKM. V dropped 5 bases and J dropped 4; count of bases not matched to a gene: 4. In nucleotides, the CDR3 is TGTGCCAGCAGTCCCCTAGCGGGTTACAATGAGCAGTTCTTC. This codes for CASSPLAGYNEQFF. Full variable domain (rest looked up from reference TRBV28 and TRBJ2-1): DVKVTQSSRYLVKRTGEKVFLECVQDMDHENMFWYRQDPGLGLRLIYFSYDVKMKEKGDIPEGYSVSREKKERFSLILESASTNQTSMYLCASSPLAGYNEQFFGPGTRLTVL.

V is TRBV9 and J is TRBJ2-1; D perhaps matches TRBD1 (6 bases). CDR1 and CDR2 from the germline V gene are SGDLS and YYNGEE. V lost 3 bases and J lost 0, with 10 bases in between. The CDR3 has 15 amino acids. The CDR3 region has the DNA TGTGCCAGCAGCGAAACAGGGAGCTCCTACAATGAGCAGTTCTTC. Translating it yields CASSETGSSYNEQFF.

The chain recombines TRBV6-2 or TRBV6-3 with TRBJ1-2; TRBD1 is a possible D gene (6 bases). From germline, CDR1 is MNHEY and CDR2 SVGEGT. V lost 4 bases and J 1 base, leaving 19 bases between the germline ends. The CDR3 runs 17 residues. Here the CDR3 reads CASSSARVRGHNYGYTF. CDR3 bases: TGTGCCAGCAGTTCCGCTAGGGTCAGGGGCCATAACTATGGCTACACCTTC.

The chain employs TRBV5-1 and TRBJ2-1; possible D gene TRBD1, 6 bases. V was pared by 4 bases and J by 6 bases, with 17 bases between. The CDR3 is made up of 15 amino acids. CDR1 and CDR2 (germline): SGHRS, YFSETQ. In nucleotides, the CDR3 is TGCGCCAGCAGCCAATTACAGGGTCAGACCAATGAGCAGTTCTTC. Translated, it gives CASSQLQGQTNEQFF.

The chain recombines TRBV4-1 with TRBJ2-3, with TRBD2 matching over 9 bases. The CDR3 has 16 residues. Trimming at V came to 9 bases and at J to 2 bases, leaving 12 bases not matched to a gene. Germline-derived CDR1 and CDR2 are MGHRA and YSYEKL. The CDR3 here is CASSLGSGGNTDTQYF. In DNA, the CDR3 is TGCGCCAGTTCCCTCGGTAGCGGGGGAAACACAGATACGCAGTATTTT.

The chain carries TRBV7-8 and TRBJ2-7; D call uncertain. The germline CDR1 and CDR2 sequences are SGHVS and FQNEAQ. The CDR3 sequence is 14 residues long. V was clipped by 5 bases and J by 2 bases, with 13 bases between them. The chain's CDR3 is CASSIGRIPYEQYF. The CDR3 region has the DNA TGTGCCAGCAGCATCGGCCGCATTCCCTACGAGCAGTACTTC.

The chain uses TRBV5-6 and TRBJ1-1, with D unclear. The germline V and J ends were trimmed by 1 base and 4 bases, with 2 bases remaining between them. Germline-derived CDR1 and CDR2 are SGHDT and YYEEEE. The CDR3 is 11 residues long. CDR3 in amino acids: CASSLTTEAFF. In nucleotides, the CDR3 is TGTGCCAGCAGCTTGACCACTGAAGCTTTCTTT.

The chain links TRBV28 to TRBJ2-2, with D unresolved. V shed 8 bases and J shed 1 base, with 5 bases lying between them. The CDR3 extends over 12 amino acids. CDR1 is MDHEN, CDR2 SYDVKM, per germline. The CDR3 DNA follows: TGTGCCAGCTCTAAGAACACCGGGGAGCTGTTTTTT. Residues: CASSKNTGELFF.

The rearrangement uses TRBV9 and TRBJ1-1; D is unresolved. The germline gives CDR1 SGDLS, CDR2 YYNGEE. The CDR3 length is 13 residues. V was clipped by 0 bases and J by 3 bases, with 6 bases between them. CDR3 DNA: TGTGCCAGCAGCGTAGCGCAGTACACTGAAGCTTTCTTT. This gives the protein CASSVAQYTEAFF.

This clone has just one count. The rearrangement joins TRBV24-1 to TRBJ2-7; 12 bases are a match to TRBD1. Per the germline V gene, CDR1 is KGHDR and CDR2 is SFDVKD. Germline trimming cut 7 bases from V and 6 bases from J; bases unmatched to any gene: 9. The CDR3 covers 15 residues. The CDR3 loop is CATSPQGQGASEQYF. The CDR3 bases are TGTGCCACCAGCCCTCAGGGACAGGGGGCTAGCGAGCAGTACTTC.

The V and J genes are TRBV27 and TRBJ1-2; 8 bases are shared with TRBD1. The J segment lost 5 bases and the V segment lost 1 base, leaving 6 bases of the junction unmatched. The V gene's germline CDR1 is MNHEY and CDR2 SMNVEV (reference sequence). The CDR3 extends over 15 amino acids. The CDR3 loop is CASSLFQGAGYGYTF. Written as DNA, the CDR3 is TGTGCCAGCAGTTTATTTCAGGGGGCAGGGTATGGCTACACCTTC.

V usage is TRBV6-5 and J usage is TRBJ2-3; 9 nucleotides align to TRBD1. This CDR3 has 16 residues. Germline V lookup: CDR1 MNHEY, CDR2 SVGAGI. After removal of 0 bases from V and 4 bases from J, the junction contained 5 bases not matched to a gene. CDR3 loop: CASSYSGTGGSDTQYF. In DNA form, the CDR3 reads TGTGCCAGCAGTTACTCGGGTACAGGGGGCTCAGATACGCAGTATTTT.

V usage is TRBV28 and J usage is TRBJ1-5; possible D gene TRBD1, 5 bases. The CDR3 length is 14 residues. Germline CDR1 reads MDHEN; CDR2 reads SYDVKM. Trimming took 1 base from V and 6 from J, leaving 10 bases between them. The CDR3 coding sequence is TGTGCCAGCAGTTTATTCGGGGGATCTCAGCCCCAGCATTTT. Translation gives CASSLFGGSQPQHF.

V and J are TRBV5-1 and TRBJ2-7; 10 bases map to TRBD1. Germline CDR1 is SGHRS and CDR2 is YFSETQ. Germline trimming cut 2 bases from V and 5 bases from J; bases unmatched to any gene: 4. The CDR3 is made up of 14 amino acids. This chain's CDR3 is CASSFGTGANEQYF. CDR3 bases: TGCGCCAGCAGCTTCGGGACAGGGGCGAACGAGCAGTACTTC.

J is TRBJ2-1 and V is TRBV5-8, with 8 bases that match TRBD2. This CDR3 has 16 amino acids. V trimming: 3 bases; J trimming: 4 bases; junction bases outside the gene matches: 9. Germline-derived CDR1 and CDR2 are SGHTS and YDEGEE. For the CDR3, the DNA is TGTGCCAGCAGCTCGTTAAGCGGGAGAACATACAATGAGCAGTTCTTC. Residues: CASSSLSGRTYNEQFF.

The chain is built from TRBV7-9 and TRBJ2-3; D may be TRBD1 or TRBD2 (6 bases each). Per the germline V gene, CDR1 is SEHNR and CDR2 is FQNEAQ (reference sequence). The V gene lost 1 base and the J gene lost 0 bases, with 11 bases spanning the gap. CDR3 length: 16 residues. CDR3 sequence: CASSLGGGLSTDTQYF. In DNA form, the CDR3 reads TGTGCCAGCAGCTTAGGAGGGGGGCTTAGCACAGATACGCAGTATTTT.

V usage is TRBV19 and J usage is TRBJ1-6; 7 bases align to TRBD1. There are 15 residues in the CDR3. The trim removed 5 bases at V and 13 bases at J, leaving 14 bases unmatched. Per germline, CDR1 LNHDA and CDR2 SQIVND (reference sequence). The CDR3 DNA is TGTGCCAGTAGTTTCCCCGGGACAGCCAGGACGCCCCTCCACTTT. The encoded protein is CASSFPGTARTPLHF.

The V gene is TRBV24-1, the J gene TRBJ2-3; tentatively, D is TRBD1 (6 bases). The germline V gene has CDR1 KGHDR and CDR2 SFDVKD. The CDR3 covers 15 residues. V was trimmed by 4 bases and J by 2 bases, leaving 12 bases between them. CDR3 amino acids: CATSDGQTYTDTQYF. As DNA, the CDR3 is TGTGCCACCAGTGACGGACAGACGTACACAGATACGCAGTATTTT.

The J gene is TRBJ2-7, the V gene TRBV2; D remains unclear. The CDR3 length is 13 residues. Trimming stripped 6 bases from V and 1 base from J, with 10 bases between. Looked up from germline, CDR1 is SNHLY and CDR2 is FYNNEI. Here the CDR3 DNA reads TGTGCCAGCAGCAAGGGTGGTTCCTACGAGCAGTACTTC. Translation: CASSKGGSYEQYF.

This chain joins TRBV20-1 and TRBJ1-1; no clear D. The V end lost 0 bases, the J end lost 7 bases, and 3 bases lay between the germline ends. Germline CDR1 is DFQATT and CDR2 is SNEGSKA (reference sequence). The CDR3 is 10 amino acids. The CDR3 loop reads CSARDIEAFF. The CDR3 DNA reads TGCAGTGCTAGAGATATTGAAGCTTTCTTT.

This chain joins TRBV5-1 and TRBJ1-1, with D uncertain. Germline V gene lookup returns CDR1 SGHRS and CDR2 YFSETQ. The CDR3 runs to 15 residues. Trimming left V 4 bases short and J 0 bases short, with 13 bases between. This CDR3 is CASSLEGRLNTEAFF. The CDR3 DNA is TGCGCCAGCAGCCTGGAAGGACGGCTGAACACTGAAGCTTTCTTT.

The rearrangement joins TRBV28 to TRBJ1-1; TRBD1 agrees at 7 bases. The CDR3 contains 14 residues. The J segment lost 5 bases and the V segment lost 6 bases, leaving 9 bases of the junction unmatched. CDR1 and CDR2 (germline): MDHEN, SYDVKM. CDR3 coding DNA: TGTGCCAGCAGCTCAATCAGGGGGGCGACTGAAGCTTTCTTT. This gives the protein CASSSIRGATEAFF. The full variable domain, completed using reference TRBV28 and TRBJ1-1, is DVKVTQSSRYLVKRTGEKVFLECVQDMDHENMFWYRQDPGLGLRLIYFSYDVKMKEKGDIPEGYSVSREKKERFSLILESASTNQTSMYLCASSSIRGATEAFFGQGTRLTVV.

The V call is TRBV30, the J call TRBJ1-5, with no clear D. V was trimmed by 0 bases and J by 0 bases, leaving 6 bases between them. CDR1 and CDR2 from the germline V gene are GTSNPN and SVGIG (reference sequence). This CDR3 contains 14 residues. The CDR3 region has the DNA TGTGCCTGGAGTGTGTGGGGTAGCAATCAGCCCCAGCATTTT. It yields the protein CAWSVWGSNQPQHF.

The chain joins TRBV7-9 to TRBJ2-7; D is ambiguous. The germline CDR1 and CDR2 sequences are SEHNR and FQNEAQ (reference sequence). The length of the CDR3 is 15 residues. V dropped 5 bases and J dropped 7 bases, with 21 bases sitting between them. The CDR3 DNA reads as TGTGCCAGCAGCCAAAGTGGTATGGGGATAAGGGAGCAGTACTTC. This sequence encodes CASSQSGMGIREQYF.